These 20 T cell receptor beta chains came from one sample sequenced in a study of cytomegalovirus exposure and HLA in healthy donors (dated by TCRdb to 2016 to 2017). Libraries were prepared through the immunoSEQ multiplex PCR assay. For the multiplex PCR, a mixture combining 60 forward primers for TCR Vbeta segments and 13 reverse primers for TCR Jbeta segments was used. TCRdb took over this immuneACCESS table, retaining in-frame rearrangements with V and J assigned. Such tables are incomplete; in checked studies, under half of the missing clones stem from an unresolved V gene, and the remainder is unexplained. This sample's clone table shows under 200,000 clones. Of the sample, 6.5% is held by the ten largest clones. The specimen sequenced was PBMCs. The receptors were sampled from a man aged 30 to 45 in good health and CMV-seronegative.

The chain employs TRBV9 and TRBJ2-1, with D possibly TRBD2 on 5 matching bases. In germline, CDR1 is SGDLS, CDR2 YYNGEE. Trimming took 6 bases from V and 7 from J, leaving 11 bases between them. The CDR3 consists of 12 residues. The CDR3 loop is CASTGLENEQFF. The CDR3, as DNA: TGTGCCAGCACCGGACTGGAAAATGAGCAGTTCTTC.

The rearrangement links TRBV10-2 to TRBJ1-4; TRBD1 matches 9 bases. Germline CDR1 WSHSY, CDR2 SAAADI. The CDR3 has 15 residues. The trim removed 8 bases at V and 6 bases at J, leaving 10 bases unmatched. CDR3 in amino acids: CASSAPGTGYEKLFF. In nucleotides, the CDR3 is TGCGCCAGCTCGGCCCCCGGGACAGGGTATGAAAAACTGTTTTTT.

The gene calls are TRBV30 and TRBJ2-3; the match to TRBD2 covers 10 bases. The CDR3 runs to 16 residues. V shed 0 bases and J 6 bases; nucleotides not matched to a gene: 9. Germline CDR1 and CDR2: GTSNPN and SVGIG (reference sequence). CDR3 in DNA: TGTGCCTGGAGTGTGGGTCTAGCGGGAGAGAGGGATACGCAGTATTTT. It is translated as CAWSVGLAGERDTQYF. The full variable domain, rest sourced from reference TRBV30 and TRBJ2-3, is SQTIHQWPATLVQPVGSPLSLECTVEGTSNPNLYWYRQAAGRGLQLLFYSVGIGQISSEVPQNLSASRPQDRQFILSSKKLLLSDSGFYLCAWSVGLAGERDTQYFGPGTRLTVL.

The rearrangement joins TRBV7-2 to TRBJ1-5; 10 nucleotides agree with TRBD1. V lost 5 bases and J lost 5; bases outside the gene matches: 15. From germline, CDR1 is SGHTA and CDR2 FQGNSA. The CDR3 is 18 residues long. The CDR3 protein is CASSVPGQGKIWDQPQHF. Here the CDR3 DNA reads TGTGCCAGCAGCGTTCCGGGACAGGGGAAAATATGGGATCAGCCCCAGCATTTT.

The rearrangement uses TRBV7-3 and TRBJ1-1; 8 nucleotides line up with TRBD1. Germline V gene sequence: CDR1 SGHTA, CDR2 FQGTGA. The CDR3 loop spans 14 amino acids. V shed 3 bases and J 4 bases; nucleotides not matched to a gene: 4. The CDR3 reads CASSFTGGGTEAFF. In DNA form, the CDR3 reads TGTGCCAGCAGCTTTACAGGGGGAGGCACTGAAGCTTTCTTT.

The rearrangement links TRBV9 to TRBJ1-4, with TRBD1 identical over 10 bases. Trimming at V came to 4 bases and at J to 7 bases, leaving 4 bases not matched to a gene. There are 14 residues in the CDR3. Germline CDR1 is SGDLS and CDR2 is YYNGEE. The CDR3 spells CASSPGTGAEKLFF. CDR3 bases: TGTGCCAGCAGCCCCGGGACAGGGGCTGAAAAACTGTTTTTT. Complete variable domain (other parts from reference TRBV9 and TRBJ1-4): DSGVTQTPKHLITATGQRVTLRCSPRSGDLSVYWYQQSLDQGLQFLIQYYNGEERAKGNILERFSAQQFPDLHSELNLSSLELGDSALYFCASSPGTGAEKLFFGSGTQLSVL.

The chain uses TRBV30 and TRBJ1-1; 11 bases line up with TRBD1. The length of the CDR3 is 14 residues. Unmatched junction bases numbered 7, after V lost 4 bases and J lost 6 bases. Germline lookup yields CDR1 GTSNPN and CDR2 SVGIG (reference sequence). The CDR3 DNA sequence: TGTGCCTGGACTTGGGACAGGGGGTATCCTGAAGCTTTCTTT. Residues: CAWTWDRGYPEAFF.

V gene TRBV5-1 combines with J gene TRBJ2-5; 10 bases are a match to TRBD2. Trimming took 8 bases from V and 2 from J; bases not matched to a gene: 9. From germline, CDR1 is SGHRS and CDR2 YFSETQ. The length of the CDR3 is 15 residues. The CDR3 spells CASSGIAGGQETQYF. CDR3 bases: TGCGCCAGTAGCGGTATAGCGGGGGGACAAGAGACCCAGTACTTC.

The V call is TRBV7-9, the J call TRBJ1-2, with 9 bases that match TRBD1. Germline V gene data show CDR1 as SEHNR and CDR2 as FQNEAQ (reference sequence). The CDR3 runs to 14 residues. Trimming cost V 4 bases and J 6 bases; bases outside gene matches: 6. Here the CDR3 reads CASSWTGDKDGYTF. For the CDR3, the DNA is TGTGCCAGCAGCTGGACAGGGGATAAGGATGGCTACACCTTC.

The chain couples TRBV7-9 to TRBJ1-2; D gene uncertain. The V gene lost 4 bases and the J gene lost 4 bases, with 10 bases spanning the gap. This CDR3 comprises 13 residues. Germline CDR1 and CDR2: SEHNR and FQNEAQ (reference sequence). The CDR3 DNA reads TGTGCCAGCAGCTCCCCCGACTCCTATGGCTACACCTTC. Residues: CASSSPDSYGYTF.

The chain uses TRBV19 and TRBJ1-5; 7 bases line up with TRBD1. Trimming at V came to 5 bases and at J to 6 bases, leaving 13 bases not matched to a gene. The CDR3 is 16 residues long. CDR1 and CDR2 from the germline V gene are LNHDA and SQIVND (reference sequence). This chain's CDR3 is CASSPGWRGPAQPQHF. CDR3 in DNA: TGTGCCAGTAGTCCCGGGTGGAGGGGGCCGGCTCAGCCCCAGCATTTT.

The chain couples TRBV6-5 to TRBJ2-1; a weak D match, TRBD2 (6 bases). The CDR3 extends over 16 amino acids. V lost 0 bases and J 9 bases, leaving 18 bases between the germline ends. Germline-derived CDR1 and CDR2 are MNHEY and SVGAGI. CDR3 DNA sequence: TGTGCCAGCAGTTACTCCGTCAGGGCGGGAACTGGTGAGCAGTTCTTC. Translation gives CASSYSVRAGTGEQFF.

CDR3 nucleotides: TGCGCCAGCAGCTCGCAGGGACTAGCGGTGAATGAGCAGTTCTTC. Its protein is CASSSQGLAVNEQFF. J is TRBJ2-1 and V is TRBV5-1; 11 bases map to TRBD2. Germline V lookup: CDR1 SGHRS, CDR2 YFSETQ. This CDR3 region has 15 residues. With V trimmed by 3 bases and J by 7 bases, 6 bases remained unmatched. Full variable domain (missing parts from reference TRBV5-1 and TRBJ2-1): KAGVTQTPRYLIKTRGQQVTLSCSPISGHRSVSWYQQTPGQGLQFLFEYFSETQRNKGNFPGRFSGRQFSNSRSEMNVSTLELGDSALYLCASSSQGLAVNEQFFGPGTRLTVL.

The chain recombines TRBV11-2 with TRBJ2-7; 13 nucleotides agree with TRBD2. This CDR3 contains 17 residues. The J segment lost 0 bases and the V segment lost 7 bases, leaving 9 bases of the junction unmatched. CDR1 is SGHAT, CDR2 FQNNGV, per germline. The CDR3 region is CASTRQGLAGSSYEQYF. In DNA, the CDR3 is TGTGCCAGCACACGACAGGGACTAGCGGGGAGCTCCTACGAGCAGTACTTC.

The chain is built from TRBV19 and TRBJ1-5; D is undetermined. There are 17 residues in the CDR3. Germline V lookup: CDR1 LNHDA, CDR2 SQIVND (reference sequence). V lost 8 bases and J 1 base, leaving 21 bases between the germline ends. CDR3 sequence (DNA): TGTGCCAGTGGTAGACGAGGAGGGCGAATCAGCAATCAGCCCCAGCATTTT. This encodes CASGRRGGRISNQPQHF.

The chain recombines TRBV19 with TRBJ1-1, with 7 bases that match TRBD1. This CDR3 contains 14 residues. Germline CDR1 reads LNHDA; CDR2 reads SQIVND (reference sequence). The J segment lost 2 bases and the V segment lost 5 bases, leaving 5 bases of the junction unmatched. The CDR3 is CASSVNRGNTEAFF. DNA for the CDR3: TGTGCCAGTAGTGTAAACAGGGGAAACACTGAAGCTTTCTTT.

The J gene is TRBJ1-1, the V gene TRBV5-3, with no clear D. TRBV5-3 is placed among ORFs of uncertain function. CDR3 length: 13 amino acids. With 3 bases removed from V and 4 bases from J, the gap between germline ends came to 10 bases. The DNA for the CDR3 is TGTGCCAGAAGCTGGGTACGGGGCACTGAAGCTTTCTTT. It is translated as CARSWVRGTEAFF.

The chain carries TRBV7-6 and TRBJ1-5, with D uncertain. Germline-derived CDR1 and CDR2 are SGHVS and FNYEAQ. V lost 2 bases and J lost 0, with 8 bases in between. The CDR3 contains 15 residues. The CDR3 DNA reads as TGTGCCAGCAGCTTAAGGCCAGGTAGCAATCAGCCCCAGCATTTT. Its translation: CASSLRPGSNQPQHF.

The DNA of the CDR3 is TGTGCCACCCTAATATCTGGGGCCAACGTCCTGACTTTC. This gives the protein CATLISGANVLTF. This chain connects TRBV5-4 to TRBJ2-6; D remains ambiguous. V was trimmed by 9 bases and J by 1 base, leaving 8 bases between them. Germline loops: CDR1 SGHNT, CDR2 YYREEE (reference sequence). The CDR3 length is 13 residues.

This chain joins TRBV12-2 and TRBJ2-2; TRBD1 was called by the table and not checked on the DNA. TRBV12-2 is assigned pseudogene status. This CDR3 has 16 amino acids. This CDR3 reads CASRSRAGANTGELFF. CDR3 in DNA: TGTGCAAGTCGCTCGCGGGCAGGGGCTAACACCGGGGAGCTGTTTTTT.